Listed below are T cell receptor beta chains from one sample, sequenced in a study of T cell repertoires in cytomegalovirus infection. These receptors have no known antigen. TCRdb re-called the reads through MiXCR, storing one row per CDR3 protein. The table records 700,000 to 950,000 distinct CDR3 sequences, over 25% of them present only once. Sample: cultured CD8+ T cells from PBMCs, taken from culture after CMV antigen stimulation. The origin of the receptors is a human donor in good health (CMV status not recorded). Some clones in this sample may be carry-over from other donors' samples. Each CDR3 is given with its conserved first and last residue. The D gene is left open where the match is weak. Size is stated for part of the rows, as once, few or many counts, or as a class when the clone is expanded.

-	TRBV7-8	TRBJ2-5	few	TGTGCCAGCAGCTTAGTCCTCGCAGAGACCCAGTACTTC	CASSLVLAETQYF
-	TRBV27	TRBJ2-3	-	TGTGCCAGCAGTTTCGGTCGGGACGAAAGCACAGATACGCAGTATTTT	CASSFGRDESTDTQYF
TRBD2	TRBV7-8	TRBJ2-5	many	TGTGCCAGCAGCCTCGGGGGGACCCCGGAGACCCAGTACTTC	CASSLGGTPETQYF
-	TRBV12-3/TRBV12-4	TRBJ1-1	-	TGTGCCAGCAGTGAAACCCCGTGGGCTGAAGCTTTCTTT	CASSETPWAEAFF
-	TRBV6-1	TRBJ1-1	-	TGTGCCAGCATACGTGGTTCGGCTTTCTTT	CASIRGSAFF
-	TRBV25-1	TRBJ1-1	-	TGTGCCAGCAGTGAATATTACGGGGGCACTGAAGCTTTCTTT	CASSEYYGGTEAFF
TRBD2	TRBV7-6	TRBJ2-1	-	TGTGCCAGCAGCCTAGGGACGGGACTAGTCGGCAATGAGCAGTTCTTC	CASSLGTGLVGNEQFF
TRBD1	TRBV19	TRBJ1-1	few	TGTGCCAGTAGTATACTTGGGACAGGGAACACTGAAGCTTTCTTT	CASSILGTGNTEAFF
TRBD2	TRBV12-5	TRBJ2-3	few	TGTGCTAGTGGGCCCAGGGCTAGCGGGGGGGCTCTGGCCTTTAGCACAGATACGCAGTATTTT	CASGPRASGGALAFSTDTQYF
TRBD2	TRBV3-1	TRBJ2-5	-	TGTGCCAGCAGCCAAGGAGGTTCCGGGGGGGCCTGGGAGACCCAGTACTTC	CASSQGGSGGAWETQYF
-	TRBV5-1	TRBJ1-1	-	TGCGCCAGCAGCTTCGCAACTGAAGCTTTCTTT	CASSFATEAFF
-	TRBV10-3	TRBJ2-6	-	TGTGCCATCAGACAGCTAAGGGAATCTGGGGCCAACGTCCTGACTTTC	CAIRQLRESGANVLTF
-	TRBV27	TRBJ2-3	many	TGTGCCAGCAGCCTGGGGGGCAGACGCACAGATACGCAGTATTTT	CASSLGGRRTDTQYF
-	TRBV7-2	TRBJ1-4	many	TGTGCCAGCAGACTAAACAGGGCGGAGGAAAAACTGTTTTTT	CASRLNRAEEKLFF
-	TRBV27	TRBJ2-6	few	TGTGCCAGCAGTCCCGGACGGTCTGGGGCCAACGTCCTGACTTTC	CASSPGRSGANVLTF
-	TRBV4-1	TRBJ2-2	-	TGCGCCAGCAGCCAAGAAGGTCAGAACACCGGGGAGCTGTTTTTT	CASSQEGQNTGELFF
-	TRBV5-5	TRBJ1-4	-	TGTGCCAGCAGCTATACCTCGGGGGTCAAGGAAAGAGGTGAAAAACTGTTTTTT	CASSYTSGVKERGEKLFF
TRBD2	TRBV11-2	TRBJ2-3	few	TGTGCCAGCAGCTTAGTTCACCTAGCGGGGGTAGGAGATACGCAGTATTTT	CASSLVHLAGVGDTQYF
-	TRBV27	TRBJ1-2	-	TGTGCCAGCAGCCCACGGGGAAGGGGCTACACCTTC	CASSPRGRGYTF
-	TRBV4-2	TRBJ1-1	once	TGTGCCAGCAGCCCCTCGCAGATCACTGAAGCTTTCTTT	CASSPSQITEAFF
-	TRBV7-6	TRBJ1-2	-	TGTGCCAGCAGCTTTAGTCAGGATGGCTACACCTTC	CASSFSQDGYTF
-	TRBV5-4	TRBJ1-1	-	TGTGCCAGCAGCTTGCGCGACAGACCTAACACTGAAGCTTTCTTT	CASSLRDRPNTEAFF
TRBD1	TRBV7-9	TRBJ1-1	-	TGTGCCAGCAGAACCGGGACAGGCTCCATGAACACTGAAGCTTTCTTT	CASRTGTGSMNTEAFF
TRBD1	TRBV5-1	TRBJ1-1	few	TGCGCCAGCAGCATCGGGACAGAGAACACTGAAGCTTTCTTT	CASSIGTENTEAFF
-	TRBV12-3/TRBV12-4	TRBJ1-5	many	TGTGCCAGCAGTTCGGACAGCAATCAGCCCCAGCATTTT	CASSSDSNQPQHF
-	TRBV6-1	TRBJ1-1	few	TGTGCCAGCAGTTTGGTGAAAGCTTTCTTT	CASSLVKAFF
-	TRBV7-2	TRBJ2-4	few	TGTGCCAGCAGCCTGGCCCTGCCCAAAAACATTCAGTACTTC	CASSLALPKNIQYF
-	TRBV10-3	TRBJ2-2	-	TGTGCCATCAGTGACCAACTAGGCACCGGGGAGCTGTTTTTT	CAISDQLGTGELFF
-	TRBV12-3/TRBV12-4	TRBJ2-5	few	TGTGCCAGCAGCCAAGAATGGGGCCTGGAAGAGACCCAGTACTTC	CASSQEWGLEETQYF
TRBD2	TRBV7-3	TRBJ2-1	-	TGTGCCAACAGCTCCATGGGACTAGCGGATGGGCAGTTCTTC	CANSSMGLADGQFF
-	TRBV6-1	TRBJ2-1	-	TGTGCCAGCAGTGTGGTCACGCCCGGCAATGAGCAGTTCTTC	CASSVVTPGNEQFF
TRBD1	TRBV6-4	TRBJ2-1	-	TGTGCCAGCAGTGTAAACAGGGGTGTTGAGCAGTTCTTC	CASSVNRGVEQFF